Presented here are 26 T cell receptor beta chains from one specimen sequenced in a study of T cells in tumors after PD-1 blockade (dated by TCRdb to about 2019). The label giving this sample's time point can be read as: after anti-PD-1 therapy. Library prep was done by the immunoSEQ multiplex PCR assay. TCRdb limited this immuneACCESS table to in-frame rearrangements with V and J called. A share of clones is missing; checked studies link under half to unresolved V genes, and the rest is unexplained. The sample contains tens of thousands of clones, roughly 73% of them found a single time. The ten top clones hold around 43% of the sample. Here the sequenced sample was PBMCs, taken after anti-PD-1 treatment. These TCRs come from a human donor with basal cell carcinoma.

The gene calls are TRBV7-2 and TRBJ1-2; 7 bases line up with TRBD1. Germline CDR1 SGHTA, CDR2 FQGNSA. The CDR3 has 14 amino acids. V gave up 2 bases and J gave up 9 bases; unmatched junction bases: 9. The CDR3 here is CASSLRQGYSRYTF. DNA of the CDR3: TGTGCCAGCAGCTTAAGACAGGGTTATTCGCGCTACACCTTC.

The rearrangement uses TRBV4-1 and TRBJ2-7, with 14 positions matching TRBD2. Germline V gives CDR1 MGHRA, CDR2 YSYEKL. The CDR3 is 18 residues long. Trimming at V came to 2 bases and at J to 4 bases, leaving 10 bases not matched to a gene. This CDR3 reads CASSQSSGTSGGLYEQYF. The CDR3 DNA sequence: TGCGCCAGCAGCCAATCTTCCGGGACTAGCGGGGGTTTATACGAGCAGTACTTC.

The chain's CDR3 is CASSLGGRGNQETQYF. CDR3 DNA: TGTGCCAGCAGCTTAGGCGGTAGGGGAAACCAAGAGACCCAGTACTTC. J is TRBJ2-5 and V is TRBV7-8; D is perhaps TRBD1 (5 bases). This CDR3 contains 16 residues. The V gene's germline CDR1 is SGHVS and CDR2 FQNEAQ. The V end was cut by 1 base, the J end by 0 bases, with 12 bases between. Full variable domain (rest looked up from reference TRBV7-8 and TRBJ2-5): GAGVSQSPRYKVAKRGQDVALRCDPISGHVSLFWYQQALGQGPEFLTYFQNEAQLDKSGLPSDRFFAERPEGSVSTLKIQRTQQEDSAVYLCASSLGGRGNQETQYFGPGTRLLVL.

About this clone itself: The sample contains more than one DNA sequence encoding this CDR3. The chain couples TRBV21-1 to TRBJ2-7; the table calls TRBD1, which could not be checked here. TRBV21-1 is a documented pseudogene. This CDR3 region has 13 residues. The CDR3: CASSHTGQGEQYF. CDR3 coding DNA: TGTGCCAGCAGCCACACGGGACAGGGCGAGCAGTACTTC.

This clone appeared once. The rearrangement uses TRBV9 and TRBJ1-1; D unresolved. This CDR3 is 15 amino acids long. Trimming took 3 bases from V and 0 from J, leaving 12 bases between them. CDR1 is SGDLS and CDR2 is YYNGEE in the germline V gene. This CDR3 is CASSASTKLNTEAFF. The DNA of the CDR3 is TGTGCCAGCAGCGCTTCGACAAAGCTGAACACTGAAGCTTTCTTT.

V and J are TRBV28 and TRBJ2-5, with 9 bases fitting TRBD2. The CDR3 loop spans 12 amino acids. V shed 6 bases and J 8 bases; nucleotides not matched to a gene: 4. Germline CDR1 is MDHEN and CDR2 is SYDVKM. CDR3 nucleotide sequence: TGTGCCAGCAGAAAAGCGGGAGGAACCCAGTACTTC. Residues: CASRKAGGTQYF.

V and J are TRBV19 and TRBJ1-4; 9 bases are a match to TRBD1. This CDR3 region has 16 residues. Germline loops: CDR1 LNHDA, CDR2 SQIVND (reference sequence). With V trimmed by 1 base and J by 5 bases, 5 bases remained unmatched. The CDR3 region has the DNA TGTGCCAGTAGTATAGTTGTCGGGACAGGGAATGAAAAACTGTTTTTT. Protein sequence: CASSIVVGTGNEKLFF.

The chain uses TRBV5-1 and TRBJ1-4, with no clear D. The CDR3 consists of 14 residues. CDR1 is SGHRS and CDR2 is YFSETQ in the germline V gene. V was clipped by 2 bases and J by 0 bases, with 5 bases between them. CDR3 DNA sequence: TGCGCCAGCAGCTTAGAGGCAACTAATGAAAAACTGTTTTTT. Its protein is CASSLEATNEKLFF.

The genes are TRBV5-1 and TRBJ2-1; D may be TRBD2 (5 bases). The length of the CDR3 is 15 residues. In germline, CDR1 is SGHRS, CDR2 YFSETQ. V was clipped by 7 bases and J by 0 bases, with 14 bases between them. In DNA, the CDR3 is TGCGCCAGCGCGGGTGGGCGGAGCTCCTACAATGAGCAGTTCTTC. Amino acids: CASAGGRSSYNEQFF.

This chain connects TRBV6-5 to TRBJ2-5; D unresolved. CDR3 length: 13 amino acids. CDR1 is MNHEY and CDR2 is SVGAGI in the germline V gene. Trimming shortened V by 6 bases and J by 0 bases, and 8 bases separated the two germline ends. CDR3 loop: CASRKRYQETQYF. The CDR3 DNA follows: TGTGCCAGCAGGAAGAGGTACCAAGAGACCCAGTACTTC.

The CDR3 sequence is CASSPMGQMGNQPQHF. DNA for the CDR3: TGTGCCAGCTCACCCATGGGACAGATGGGAAATCAGCCCCAGCATTTT. This rearrangement joins TRBV18 to TRBJ1-5, with TRBD1 matching over 7 bases. The trim removed 3 bases at V and 4 bases at J, leaving 9 bases unmatched. The CDR3 is 16 residues long. Germline V lookup: CDR1 KGHSH, CDR2 LQKENI.

The V and J genes are TRBV10-3 and TRBJ1-2, with unresolved D. The CDR3 runs to 13 residues. V was clipped by 3 bases and J by 4 bases, with 9 bases between them. Germline-derived CDR1 and CDR2 are ENHRY and SYGVKD. The CDR3 sequence: CAISDRVGYGYTF. CDR3 DNA: TGTGCCATCAGTGACCGGGTTGGCTATGGCTACACCTTC.

The genes are TRBV29-1 and TRBJ2-1, with 13 bases lining up with TRBD2. V trimming: 5 bases; J trimming: 0 bases; junction bases outside the gene matches: 1. The CDR3 has 15 amino acids. Germline V lookup: CDR1 SQVTM, CDR2 ANQGSEA. The CDR3 coding sequence is TGCAGCGTTCGGACTAGCGGGAGCTCCTACAATGAGCAGTTCTTC. This codes for CSVRTSGSSYNEQFF.

This chain links TRBV15 with TRBJ1-3, with TRBD1 matching 10 bases. Germline V gene sequence: CDR1 LNHNV, CDR2 YYDKDF (reference sequence). The CDR3 consists of 17 residues. J lost 0 bases, V lost 3 bases, and 5 bases had no gene match. The CDR3 sequence is CATSSRDRGVSGNTIYF. CDR3 coding DNA: TGTGCCACCAGCAGCCGGGACAGGGGTGTCTCTGGAAACACCATATATTTT.

V gene TRBV7-2 combines with J gene TRBJ1-5; D not resolved. The V end was cut by 3 bases, the J end by 2 bases, with 5 bases between. Germline V gene lookup returns CDR1 SGHTA and CDR2 FQGNSA. The CDR3 runs to 13 residues. CDR3 bases: TGTGCCAGCAGCTTGAGGGGCAATCAGCCCCAGCATTTT. Translated, it gives CASSLRGNQPQHF.

The chain carries TRBV11-1 and TRBJ2-5; TRBD2 matches at 10 bases. The CDR3 has 14 amino acids. V was pared by 5 bases and J by 5 bases, with 5 bases of the junction left unmatched. From germline, CDR1 is SGHAT and CDR2 FQDESV (reference sequence). CDR3 DNA sequence: TGTGCCAGCAGCCCCGGACTAGCGGCGGAGACCCAGTACTTC. It encodes CASSPGLAAETQYF.

This clone was observed a few times. V is TRBV19 and J is TRBJ1-2; 8 nucleotides match TRBD1. Germline loops: CDR1 LNHDA, CDR2 SQIVND (reference sequence). The CDR3 loop spans 14 amino acids. The V gene end was trimmed by 5 bases and the J gene end by 4 bases; junction bases not matched to a gene: 6. The CDR3 spells CASSEGQASYGYTF. The CDR3, as DNA: TGTGCCAGTAGTGAGGGACAGGCCTCCTATGGCTACACCTTC.

The rearrangement links TRBV9 to TRBJ1-4; unclear D gene. V was pared by 0 bases and J by 7 bases, with 13 bases between. The length of the CDR3 is 15 residues. CDR1 SGDLS and CDR2 YYNGEE come from the germline V gene. The DNA for the CDR3 is TGTGCCAGCAGCGTAGGTGGGTGGGCGAGTGAAAAACTGTTTTTT. Amino acids: CASSVGGWASEKLFF.

The J gene is TRBJ1-2, the V gene TRBV4-1, with D perhaps matching TRBD1 (5 bases). Trimming removed 0 bases from V and 14 bases from J, with 25 bases in between. Looked up from germline, CDR1 is MGHRA and CDR2 is YSYEKL. This CDR3 has 16 amino acids. The CDR3 coding sequence is TGCGCCAGCAGCCAAGATCGAACAGGACCGCTATGGCTAGAGACCTTC. Its protein product is CASSQDRTGPLWLETF.

This clone has a single count. The rearrangement links TRBV19 to TRBJ2-5; 8 nucleotides align to TRBD1. Trimming took 3 bases from V and 5 from J; bases not matched to a gene: 5. The CDR3 contains 14 residues. Per germline, CDR1 LNHDA and CDR2 SQIVND (reference sequence). The CDR3 spells CASSMRTGYETQYF. The CDR3 bases are TGTGCCAGTAGTATGAGGACAGGGTACGAGACCCAGTACTTC.

The chain links TRBV19 to TRBJ2-1; 9 bases are shared with TRBD2. Germline V gives CDR1 LNHDA, CDR2 SQIVND (reference sequence). The CDR3 length is 15 residues. After removal of 4 bases from V and 8 bases from J, the junction contained 9 bases not matched to a gene. The CDR3 here is CASSKSRTSVDEQFF. The CDR3 DNA sequence: TGTGCCAGTAGTAAGTCCCGGACTAGCGTAGATGAGCAGTTCTTC. The full variable domain, with the rest looked up from reference TRBV19 and TRBJ2-1, is DGGITQSPKYLFRKEGQNVTLSCEQNLNHDAMYWYRQDPGQGLRLIYYSQIVNDFQKGDIAEGYSVSREKKESFPLTVTSAQKNPTAFYLCASSKSRTSVDEQFFGPGTRLTVL.

This clone was found once. The genes are TRBV5-4 and TRBJ2-3; 12 bases are a match to TRBD2. The junction had 11 bases not matched to a gene; V was cut back by 0 bases and J by 3 bases. The length of the CDR3 is 19 residues. Germline lookup yields CDR1 SGHNT and CDR2 YYREEE (reference sequence). DNA of the CDR3: TGTGCCAGCAGCTTGGGACTAGCGGGAGATCTCTCCCGGACAGATACGCAGTATTTT. Its protein product is CASSLGLAGDLSRTDTQYF.

This clone was seen just once. The rearrangement uses TRBV5-1 and TRBJ2-3; TRBD2 aligns across 11 bases. J lost 2 bases, V lost 4 bases, and 12 bases had no gene match. The CDR3 runs 18 residues. Germline CDR1 and CDR2: SGHRS and YFSETQ. CDR3 loop: CASSPGLAGGSFTDTQYF. CDR3 DNA sequence: TGCGCCAGCAGCCCGGGCCTAGCGGGGGGTAGCTTCACAGATACGCAGTATTTT.

The rearrangement links TRBV30 to TRBJ1-6; D is uncertain. The germline V gene encodes CDR1 GTSNPN and CDR2 SVGIG (reference sequence). The CDR3 is 14 amino acids. V dropped 3 bases and J dropped 6 bases, with 12 bases sitting between them. This chain's CDR3 is CAWRASGLNSPLHF. CDR3 DNA sequence: TGTGCCTGGAGGGCCAGCGGACTTAATTCACCCCTCCACTTT.

This clone was counted a single time. The chain employs TRBV24-1 and TRBJ2-1, with 12 bases lining up with TRBD2. Losses at the gene ends were 6 bases for V and 5 bases for J; bases not matched to a gene: 4. Germline-derived CDR1 and CDR2 are KGHDR and SFDVKD. The CDR3 consists of 15 residues. The CDR3 here is CATSPSGGEHNEQFF. Here the CDR3 DNA reads TGTGCCACCAGTCCTAGCGGGGGGGAACACAATGAGCAGTTCTTC.

The genes are TRBV7-2 and TRBJ2-2, with no clear D. The CDR3 totals 13 residues. The germline V gene encodes CDR1 SGHTA and CDR2 FQGNSA. Trimming pared 1 base from V and 6 bases from J, leaving 6 bases between. The CDR3 DNA follows: TGTGCCAGCAGCTTAGTGGGCGCCGGGGAGCTGTTTTTT. Encoded protein: CASSLVGAGELFF. Together with reference TRBV7-2 and TRBJ2-2, the CDR3 gives the full variable domain: GAGVSQSPSNKVTEKGKDVELRCDPISGHTALYWYRQSLGQGLEFLIYFQGNSAPDKSGLPSDRFSAERTGGSVSTLTIQRTQQEDSAVYLCASSLVGAGELFFGEGSRLTVL.